This T cell receptor (beta chain) appears in the sequencing data of a study of blood T cell repertoires in COVID-19. About the study: From the United States, Italy and Spain came samples of acute and convalescent COVID-19.

The assay was immunoSEQ multiplex PCR, and TCRdb's table has in-frame clones only and misses some. The table shows roughly 250,000 clones, with approximately 90% occurring only once. The sequence was collected from a woman aged 40 to 50 who had recovered from COVID-19. The specimen was peripheral blood.

The DNA of the CDR3 is TGTGCCAGCAAGAAAGAGCGGGGAAACACCGGGGAGCTGTTTTTT. This encodes CASKKERGNTGELFF. The chain employs TRBV2 and TRBJ2-2; 7 bases line up with TRBD2. Germline CDR1 reads SNHLY; CDR2 reads FYNNEI. The CDR3 runs to 15 residues. After removal of 7 bases from V and 2 bases from J, the junction contained 7 bases not matched to a gene. The full variable domain, its missing parts supplied by reference TRBV2 and TRBJ2-2, is EPEVTQTPSHQVTQMGQEVILRCVPISNHLYFYWYRQILGQKVEFLVSFYNNEISEKSEIFDDQFSVERPDGSNFTLKIRSTKLEDSAMYFCASKKERGNTGELFFGEGSRLTVL.